This T cell receptor (beta chain) came from a study of post-analysis software for immune sequencing data. Overall study: Secondary progressive, relapsing-remitting and progressive-relapsing multiple sclerosis were among the included disease courses.

Comment on this clonotype: Its antigen is unknown.

Study-wide results and limits: A handful of TRBV segments occurring more often in patients than controls included TRBV5-6, TRBV5-1 and TRBV20-1. Relative to controls, patients with multiple sclerosis showed significantly lower normalized Chao1 diversity.

TCR beta cDNA libraries included unique molecular identifiers. TCRdb reprocessed the PCR reads via MiXCR and lists one record per CDR3 protein. The sample includes 400,000 to 500,000 distinct CDR3 sequences, 30% to 45% of them seen just once. There are 14 residues in the CDR3. V dropped 0 bases and J dropped 5 bases, with 9 bases sitting between them. Looked up from germline, CDR1 is SGDLS and CDR2 is YYNGEE. The chain combines TRBV9 with TRBJ2-1; no clear D gene. The source is a girl aged 2 to 9 with multiple sclerosis. Sequenced input: blood. CDR3 region: CASSVESSDNEQFF. The CDR3 region has the DNA TGTGCCAGCAGCGTAGAGTCGAGCGACAATGAGCAGTTCTTC.